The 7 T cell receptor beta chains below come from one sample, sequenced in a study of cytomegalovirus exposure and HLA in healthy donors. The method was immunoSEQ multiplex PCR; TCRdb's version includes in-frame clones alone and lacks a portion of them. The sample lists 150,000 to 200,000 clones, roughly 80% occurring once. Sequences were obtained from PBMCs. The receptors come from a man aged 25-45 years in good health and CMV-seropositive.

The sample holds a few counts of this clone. As DNA, the CDR3 is TGCGCCAGCAGACGAGACATGTATAACTATGGCTACACCTTC. It yields the protein CASRRDMYNYGYTF. This sequence joins TRBV5-1 and TRBJ1-2; D is unresolved. Trimming cost V 5 bases and J 1 base, with 12 bases left between them. Germline CDR1 is SGHRS and CDR2 is YFSETQ. The CDR3 consists of 14 residues.

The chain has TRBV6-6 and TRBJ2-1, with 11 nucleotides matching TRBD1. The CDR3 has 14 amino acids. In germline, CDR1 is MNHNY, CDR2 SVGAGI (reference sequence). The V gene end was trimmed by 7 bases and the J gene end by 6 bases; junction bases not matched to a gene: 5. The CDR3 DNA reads TGTGCCAGCATAGGGACAGGGGGTTTCAATGAGCAGTTCTTC. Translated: CASIGTGGFNEQFF.

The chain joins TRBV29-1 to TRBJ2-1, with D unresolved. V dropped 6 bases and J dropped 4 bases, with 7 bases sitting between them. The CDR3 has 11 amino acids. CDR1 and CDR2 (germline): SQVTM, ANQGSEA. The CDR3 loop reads CSVANYNEQFF. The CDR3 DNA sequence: TGCAGCGTAGCCAATTACAATGAGCAGTTCTTC.

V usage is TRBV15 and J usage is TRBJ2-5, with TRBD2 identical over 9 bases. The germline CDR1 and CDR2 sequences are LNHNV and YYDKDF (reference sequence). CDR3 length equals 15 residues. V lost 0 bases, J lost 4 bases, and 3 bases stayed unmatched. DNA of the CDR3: TGTGCCACCAGCAGAGAGCGGGGGGGTCGAGAGACCCAGTACTTC. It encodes CATSRERGGRETQYF.

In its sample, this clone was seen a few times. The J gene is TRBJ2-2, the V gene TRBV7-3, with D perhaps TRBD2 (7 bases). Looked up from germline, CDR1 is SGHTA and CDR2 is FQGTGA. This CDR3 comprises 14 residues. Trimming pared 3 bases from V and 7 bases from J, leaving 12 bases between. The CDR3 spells CASSFGGQDGELFF. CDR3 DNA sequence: TGTGCCAGCAGCTTCGGGGGGCAGGACGGGGAGCTGTTTTTT.

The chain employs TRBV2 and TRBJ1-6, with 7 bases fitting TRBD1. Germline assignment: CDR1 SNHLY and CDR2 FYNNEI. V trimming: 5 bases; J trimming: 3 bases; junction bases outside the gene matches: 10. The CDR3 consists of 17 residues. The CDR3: CASSYDRVGNYNSPLHF. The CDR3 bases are TGTGCCAGCAGTTATGACAGGGTGGGCAACTATAATTCACCCCTCCACTTT.

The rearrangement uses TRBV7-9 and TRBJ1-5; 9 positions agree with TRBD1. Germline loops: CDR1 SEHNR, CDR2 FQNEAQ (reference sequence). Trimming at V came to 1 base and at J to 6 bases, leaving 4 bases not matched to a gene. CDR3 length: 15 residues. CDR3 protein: CASSLGQGEIQPQHF. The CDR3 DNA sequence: TGTGCCAGCAGCTTAGGACAGGGGGAGATTCAGCCCCAGCATTTT.